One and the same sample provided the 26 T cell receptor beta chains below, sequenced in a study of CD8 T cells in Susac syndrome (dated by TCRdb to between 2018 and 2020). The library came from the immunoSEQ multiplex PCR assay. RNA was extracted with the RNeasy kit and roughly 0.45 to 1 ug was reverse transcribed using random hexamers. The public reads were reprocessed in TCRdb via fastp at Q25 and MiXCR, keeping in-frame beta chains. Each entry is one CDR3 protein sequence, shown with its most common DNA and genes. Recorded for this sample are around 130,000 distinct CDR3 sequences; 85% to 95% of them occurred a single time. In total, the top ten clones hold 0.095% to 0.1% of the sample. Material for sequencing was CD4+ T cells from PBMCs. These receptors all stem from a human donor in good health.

The DNA of the CDR3 is TGTGCCAGCAGCCGCTTGGGGCATGGCTACACCTTC. Its translation: CASSRLGHGYTF. This chain connects TRBV11-2 to TRBJ1-2, with a weak D call TRBD1 (5 bases). Trimming removed 5 bases at V and 6 bases at J, with 10 bases between. CDR1 and CDR2 (germline): SGHAT, FQNNGV. The CDR3 extends over 12 amino acids.

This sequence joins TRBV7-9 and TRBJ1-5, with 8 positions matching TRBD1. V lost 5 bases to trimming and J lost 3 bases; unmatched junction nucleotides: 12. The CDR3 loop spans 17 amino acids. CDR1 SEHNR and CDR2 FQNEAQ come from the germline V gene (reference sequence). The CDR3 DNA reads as TGTGCCAGCAGCAGAGGGACAGGACACCCCTTCAATCAGCCCCAGCATTTT. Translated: CASSRGTGHPFNQPQHF.

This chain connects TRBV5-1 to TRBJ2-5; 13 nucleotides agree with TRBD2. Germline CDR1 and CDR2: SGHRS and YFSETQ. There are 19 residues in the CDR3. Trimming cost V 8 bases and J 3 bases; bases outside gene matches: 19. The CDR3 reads CARTCLHGLAGVEEETQYF. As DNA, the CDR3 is TGCGCCAGGACGTGCCTGCACGGACTAGCGGGAGTCGAAGAAGAGACCCAGTACTTC.

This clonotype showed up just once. In DNA, the CDR3 is TGTGCCAGCAGCCCTCGGGGGGGAAATAGGGGAGGGCTGTTTTTT. Its translation: CASSPRGGNRGGLFF. V and J are TRBV7-8 and TRBJ2-2; 8 bases agree with TRBD2. CDR1 is SGHVS and CDR2 is FQNEAQ in the germline V gene. CDR3 length: 15 residues. J lost 13 bases, V lost 5 bases, and 15 bases had no gene match.

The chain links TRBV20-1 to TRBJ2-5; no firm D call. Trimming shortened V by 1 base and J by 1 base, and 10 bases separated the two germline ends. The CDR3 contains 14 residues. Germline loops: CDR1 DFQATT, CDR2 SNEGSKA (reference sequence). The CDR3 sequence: CSARGRYFQETQYF. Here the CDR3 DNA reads TGCAGTGCTAGAGGTCGCTATTTCCAAGAGACCCAGTACTTC.

The CDR3 sequence is CASSPPRTGSEQYF. CDR3 DNA sequence: TGTGCCAGCTCACCACCGCGGACAGGGTCCGAGCAGTACTTC. This sequence joins TRBV18 and TRBJ2-7, with TRBD1 matching 8 bases. This CDR3 has 14 residues. The germline V gene encodes CDR1 KGHSH and CDR2 LQKENI. Germline trimming cut 0 bases from V and 6 bases from J; bases unmatched to any gene: 4.

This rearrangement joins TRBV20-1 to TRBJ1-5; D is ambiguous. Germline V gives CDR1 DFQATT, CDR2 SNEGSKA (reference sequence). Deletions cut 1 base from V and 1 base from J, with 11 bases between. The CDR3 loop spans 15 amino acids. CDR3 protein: CSARASGRSNQPQHF. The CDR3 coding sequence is TGCAGTGCTAGAGCCAGTGGACGAAGCAATCAGCCCCAGCATTTT.

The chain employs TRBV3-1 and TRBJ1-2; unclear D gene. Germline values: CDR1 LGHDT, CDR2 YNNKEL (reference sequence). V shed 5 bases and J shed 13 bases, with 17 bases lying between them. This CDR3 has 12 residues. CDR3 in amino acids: CASSSQPMEVTF. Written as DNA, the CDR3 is TGTGCCAGCAGCTCACAACCCATGGAGGTCACCTTC.

This CDR3 is CAISDHHGPVTEAFF. In DNA form, the CDR3 reads TGTGCCATCAGTGACCACCACGGACCCGTCACTGAAGCTTTCTTT. This chain uses TRBV10-3 with TRBJ1-1; no clear D. Trimming removed 3 bases at V and 4 bases at J, with 15 bases between. CDR3 size: 15 residues. Germline V gene sequence: CDR1 ENHRY, CDR2 SYGVKD.

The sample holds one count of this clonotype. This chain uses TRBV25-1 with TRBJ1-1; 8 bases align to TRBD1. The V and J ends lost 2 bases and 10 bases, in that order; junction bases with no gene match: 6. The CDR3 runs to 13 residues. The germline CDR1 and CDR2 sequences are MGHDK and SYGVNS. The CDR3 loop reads CASSEGGRGPAFF. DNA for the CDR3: TGTGCCAGCAGTGAAGGAGGCAGGGGGCCAGCTTTCTTT.

The CDR3 spells CASSKLTGGTEAFF. The CDR3 DNA follows: TGTGCCAGCAGCAAGTTGACAGGGGGCACTGAAGCTTTCTTT. The V call is TRBV9, the J call TRBJ1-1; 9 bases map to TRBD1. Germline assignment: CDR1 SGDLS and CDR2 YYNGEE. Losses at the gene ends were 4 bases for V and 4 bases for J; bases not matched to a gene: 5. CDR3 length: 14 residues.

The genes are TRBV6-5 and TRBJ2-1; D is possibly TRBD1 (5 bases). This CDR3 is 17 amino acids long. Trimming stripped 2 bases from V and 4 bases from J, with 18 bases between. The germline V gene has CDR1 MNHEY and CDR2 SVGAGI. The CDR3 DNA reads TGTGCCAGCAGTTACCCTCAGGGATCCCCGCCTTACAATGAGCAGTTCTTC. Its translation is CASSYPQGSPPYNEQFF.

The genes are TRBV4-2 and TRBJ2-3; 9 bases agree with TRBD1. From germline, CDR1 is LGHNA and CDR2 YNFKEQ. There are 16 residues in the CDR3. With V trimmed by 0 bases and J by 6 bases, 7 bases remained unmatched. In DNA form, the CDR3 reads TGTGCCAGCAGCCAAGATTTGACAGGGGGATGGGATACGCAGTATTTT. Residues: CASSQDLTGGWDTQYF.

The DNA for the CDR3 is TGCAGTGCTAGAGATTGGGGCAGGGGGCGCACAGATACGCAGTATTTT. This translates into CSARDWGRGRTDTQYF. The chain joins TRBV20-1 to TRBJ2-3, with 8 bases identical to TRBD1. The V and J ends lost 0 bases and 1 base, in that order; junction bases with no gene match: 6. CDR1 DFQATT and CDR2 SNEGSKA come from the germline V gene (reference sequence). The CDR3 extends over 16 amino acids.

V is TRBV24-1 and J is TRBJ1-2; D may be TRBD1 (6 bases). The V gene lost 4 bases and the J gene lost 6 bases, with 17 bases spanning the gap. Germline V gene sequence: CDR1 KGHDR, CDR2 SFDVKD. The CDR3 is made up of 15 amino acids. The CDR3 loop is CATSDPGTSVNGYTF. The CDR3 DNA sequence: TGTGCCACCAGTGACCCCGGGACATCAGTCAATGGCTACACCTTC.

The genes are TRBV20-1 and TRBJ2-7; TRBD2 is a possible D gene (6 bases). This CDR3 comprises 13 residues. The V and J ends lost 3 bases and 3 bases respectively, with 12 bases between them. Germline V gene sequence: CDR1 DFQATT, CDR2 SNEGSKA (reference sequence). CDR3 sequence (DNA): TGCAGTGCTAGCGGGGCGGACTACTACGAGCAGTACTTC. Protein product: CSASGADYYEQYF.

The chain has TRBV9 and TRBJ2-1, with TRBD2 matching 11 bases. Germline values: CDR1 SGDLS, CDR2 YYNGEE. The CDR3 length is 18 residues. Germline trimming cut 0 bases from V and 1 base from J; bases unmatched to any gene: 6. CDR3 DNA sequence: TGTGCCAGCAGCGTAGGCCCGAGACTAGCGGGATCCTACAATGAGCAGTTCTTC. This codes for CASSVGPRLAGSYNEQFF.

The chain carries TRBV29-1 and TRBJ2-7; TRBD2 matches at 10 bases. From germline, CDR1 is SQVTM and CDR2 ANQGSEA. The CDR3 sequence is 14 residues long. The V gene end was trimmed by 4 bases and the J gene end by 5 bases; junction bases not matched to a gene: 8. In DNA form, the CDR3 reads TGCAGCGTTGCAGTGCCCGGGACTAGCGACGAGCAGTACTTC. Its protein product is CSVAVPGTSDEQYF.

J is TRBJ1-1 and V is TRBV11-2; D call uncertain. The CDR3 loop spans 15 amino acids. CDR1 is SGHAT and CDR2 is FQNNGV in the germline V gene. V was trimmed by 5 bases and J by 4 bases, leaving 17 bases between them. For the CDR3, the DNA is TGTGCCAGCAGCCTGGATCAGGATACTATCACTGAAGCTTTCTTT. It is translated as CASSLDQDTITEAFF.

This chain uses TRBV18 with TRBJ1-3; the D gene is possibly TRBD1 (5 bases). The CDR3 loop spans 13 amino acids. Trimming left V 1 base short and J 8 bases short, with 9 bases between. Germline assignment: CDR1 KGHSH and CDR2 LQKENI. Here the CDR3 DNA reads TGTGCCAGCTCACCACGCCGGGGGGACACCATATATTTT. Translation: CASSPRRGDTIYF.

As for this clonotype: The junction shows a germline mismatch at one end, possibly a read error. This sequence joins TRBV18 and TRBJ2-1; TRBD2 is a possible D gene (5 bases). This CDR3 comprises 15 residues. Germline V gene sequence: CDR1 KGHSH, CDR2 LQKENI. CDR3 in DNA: TGTGCCAGCTCTCCACCCGGGGTCGCCTACAATGAGCAGTTCTTC. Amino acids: CASSPPGVAYNEQFF.

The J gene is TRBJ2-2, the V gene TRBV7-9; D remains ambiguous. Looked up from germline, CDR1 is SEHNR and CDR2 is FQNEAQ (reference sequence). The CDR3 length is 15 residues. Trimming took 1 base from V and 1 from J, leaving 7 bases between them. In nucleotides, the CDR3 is TGTGCCAGCAGCTTAGTTCGGCGGAACACCGGGGAGCTGTTTTTT. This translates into CASSLVRRNTGELFF. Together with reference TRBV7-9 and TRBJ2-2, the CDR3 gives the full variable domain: DTGVSQNPRHKITKRGQNVTFRCDPISEHNRLYWYRQTLGQGPEFLTYFQNEAQLEKSRLLSDRFSAERPKGSFSTLEIQRTEQGDSAMYLCASSLVRRNTGELFFGEGSRLTVL.

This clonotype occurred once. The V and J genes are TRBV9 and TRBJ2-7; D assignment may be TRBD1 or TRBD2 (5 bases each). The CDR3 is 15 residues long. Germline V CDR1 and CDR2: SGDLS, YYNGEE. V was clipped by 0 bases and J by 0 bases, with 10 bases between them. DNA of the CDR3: TGTGCCAGCAGCGTAGAAGGGACCAGCTCCTACGAGCAGTACTTC. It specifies CASSVEGTSSYEQYF. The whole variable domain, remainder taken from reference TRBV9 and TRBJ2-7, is DSGVTQTPKHLITATGQRVTLRCSPRSGDLSVYWYQQSLDQGLQFLIQYYNGEERAKGNILERFSAQQFPDLHSELNLSSLELGDSALYFCASSVEGTSSYEQYFGPGTRLTVT.

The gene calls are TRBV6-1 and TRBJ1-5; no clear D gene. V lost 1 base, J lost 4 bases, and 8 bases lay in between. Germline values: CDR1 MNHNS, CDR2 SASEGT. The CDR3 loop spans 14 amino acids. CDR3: CASSEVGGNQPQHF. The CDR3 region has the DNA TGTGCCAGCAGTGAAGTCGGAGGTAATCAGCCCCAGCATTTT.

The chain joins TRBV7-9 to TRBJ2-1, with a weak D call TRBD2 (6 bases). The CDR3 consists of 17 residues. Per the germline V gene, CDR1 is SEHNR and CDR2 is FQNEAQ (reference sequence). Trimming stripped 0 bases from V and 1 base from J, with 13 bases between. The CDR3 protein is CASSLALAGGSYNEQFF. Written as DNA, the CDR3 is TGTGCCAGCAGCTTAGCGCTAGCCGGAGGGTCCTACAATGAGCAGTTCTTC.

The CDR3 spells CASSLSSSHGYTF. CDR3 in DNA: TGTGCCAGCAGTTTATCCTCATCTCATGGCTACACCTTC. The rearrangement links TRBV27 to TRBJ1-2; D remains unclear. V was cut by 0 bases and J by 6 bases, with 8 bases left in between. Germline V lookup: CDR1 MNHEY, CDR2 SMNVEV (reference sequence). This CDR3 contains 13 residues.